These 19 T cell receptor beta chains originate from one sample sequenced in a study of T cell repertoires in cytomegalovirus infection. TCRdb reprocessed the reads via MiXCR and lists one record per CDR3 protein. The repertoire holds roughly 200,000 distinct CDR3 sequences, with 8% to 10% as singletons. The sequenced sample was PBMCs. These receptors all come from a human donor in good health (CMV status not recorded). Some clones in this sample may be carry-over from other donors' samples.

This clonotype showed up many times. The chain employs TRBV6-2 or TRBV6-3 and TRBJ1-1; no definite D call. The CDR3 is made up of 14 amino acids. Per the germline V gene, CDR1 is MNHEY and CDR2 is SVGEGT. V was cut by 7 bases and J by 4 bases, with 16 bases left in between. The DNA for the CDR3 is TGTGCCAGCACCCCGCCCGGAGGGAGCACTGAAGCTTTCTTT. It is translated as CASTPPGGSTEAFF.

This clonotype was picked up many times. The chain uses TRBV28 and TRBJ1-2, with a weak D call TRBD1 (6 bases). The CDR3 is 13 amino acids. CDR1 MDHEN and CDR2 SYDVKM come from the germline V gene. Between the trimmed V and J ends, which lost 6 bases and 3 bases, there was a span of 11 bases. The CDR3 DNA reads TGTGCCAGCAGGGTGACAGGACACTATGGCTACACCTTC. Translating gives CASRVTGHYGYTF.

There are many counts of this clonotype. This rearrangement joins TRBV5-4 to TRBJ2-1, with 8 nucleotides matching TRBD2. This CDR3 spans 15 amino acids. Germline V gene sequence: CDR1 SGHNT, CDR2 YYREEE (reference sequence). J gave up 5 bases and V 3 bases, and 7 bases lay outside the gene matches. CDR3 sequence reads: CASSSKREPNNEQFF. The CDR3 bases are TGTGCCAGCAGCTCCAAGCGGGAGCCAAACAATGAGCAGTTCTTC.

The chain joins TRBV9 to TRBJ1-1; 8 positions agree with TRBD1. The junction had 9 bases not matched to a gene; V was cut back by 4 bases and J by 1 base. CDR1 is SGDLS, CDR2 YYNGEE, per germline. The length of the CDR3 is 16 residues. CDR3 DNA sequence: TGTGCCAGCAGCCCTGACCGGACAGGGTGGAACACTGAAGCTTTCTTT. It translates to CASSPDRTGWNTEAFF.

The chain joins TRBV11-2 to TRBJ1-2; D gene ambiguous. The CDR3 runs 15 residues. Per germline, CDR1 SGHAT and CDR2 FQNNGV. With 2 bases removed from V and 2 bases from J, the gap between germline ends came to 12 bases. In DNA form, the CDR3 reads TGTGCCAGCAGCTTATATAAGGGAGGAAACTATGGCTACACCTTC. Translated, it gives CASSLYKGGNYGYTF.

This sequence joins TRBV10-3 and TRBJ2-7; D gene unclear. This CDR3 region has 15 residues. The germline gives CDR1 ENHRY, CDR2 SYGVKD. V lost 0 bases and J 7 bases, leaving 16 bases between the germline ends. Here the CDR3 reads CAISESLVVSGEQYF. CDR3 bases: TGTGCCATCAGTGAGTCCCTGGTGGTCTCTGGGGAGCAGTACTTC.

This chain's CDR3 is CSAPGPSQVQFF. CDR3 bases: TGCAGTGCTCCCGGGCCTTCCCAGGTACAGTTCTTC. The chain carries TRBV20-1 and TRBJ2-1, with D uncertain. Trimming stripped 5 bases from V and 13 bases from J, with 18 bases between. This CDR3 spans 12 amino acids. Germline CDR1 DFQATT, CDR2 SNEGSKA (reference sequence).

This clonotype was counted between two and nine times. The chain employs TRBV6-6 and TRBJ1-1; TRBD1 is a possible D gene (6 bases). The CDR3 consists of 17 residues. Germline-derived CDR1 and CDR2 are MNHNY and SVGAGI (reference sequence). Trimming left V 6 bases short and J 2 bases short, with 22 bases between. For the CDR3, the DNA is TGTGCCAGCAGCCCTATCAGGGGAGCGAGTACTAACACTGAAGCTTTCTTT. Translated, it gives CASSPIRGASTNTEAFF.

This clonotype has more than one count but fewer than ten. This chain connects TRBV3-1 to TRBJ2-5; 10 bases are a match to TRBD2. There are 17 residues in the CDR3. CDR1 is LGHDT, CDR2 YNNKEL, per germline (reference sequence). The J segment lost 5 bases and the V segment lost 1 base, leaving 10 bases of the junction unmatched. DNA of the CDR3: TGTGCCAGCAGCCAAGTCCTGCTAGCGGGAGTCACGGAGACCCAGTACTTC. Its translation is CASSQVLLAGVTETQYF.

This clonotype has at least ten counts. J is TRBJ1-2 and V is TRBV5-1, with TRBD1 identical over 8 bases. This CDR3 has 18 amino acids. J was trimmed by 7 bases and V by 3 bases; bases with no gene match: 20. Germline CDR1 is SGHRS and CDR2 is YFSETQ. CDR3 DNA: TGCGCCAGCAGCTCTCCGGGACAGGACATCGGGACCACAATTGGCTACACCTTC. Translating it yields CASSSPGQDIGTTIGYTF.

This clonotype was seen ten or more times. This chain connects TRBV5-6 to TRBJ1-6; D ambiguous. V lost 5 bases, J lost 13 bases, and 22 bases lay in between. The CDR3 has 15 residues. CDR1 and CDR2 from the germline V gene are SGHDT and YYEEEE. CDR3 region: CASSHSGIRFQPLHF. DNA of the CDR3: TGTGCCAGCAGTCATTCCGGGATACGATTTCAGCCCCTCCACTTT.

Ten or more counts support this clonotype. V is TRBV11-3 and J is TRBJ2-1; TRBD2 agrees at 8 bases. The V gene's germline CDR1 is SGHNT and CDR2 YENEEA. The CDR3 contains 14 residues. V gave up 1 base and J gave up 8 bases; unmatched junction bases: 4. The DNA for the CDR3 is TGTGCCAGCAGCTTAGGACTAGCGAACGATGAGCAGTTCTTC. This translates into CASSLGLANDEQFF.

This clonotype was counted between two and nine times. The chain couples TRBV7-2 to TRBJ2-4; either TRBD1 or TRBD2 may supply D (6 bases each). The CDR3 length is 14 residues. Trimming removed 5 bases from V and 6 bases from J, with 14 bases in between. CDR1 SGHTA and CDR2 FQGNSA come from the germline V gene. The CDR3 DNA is TGTGCCAGCAGCCGTAGGGGGGCCTCAAACATTCAGTACTTC. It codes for CASSRRGASNIQYF.

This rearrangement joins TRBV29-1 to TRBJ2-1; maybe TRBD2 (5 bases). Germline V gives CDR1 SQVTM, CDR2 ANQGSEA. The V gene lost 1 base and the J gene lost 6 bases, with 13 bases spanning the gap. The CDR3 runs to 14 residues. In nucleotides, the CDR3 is TGCAGCGTTGAAGGGACTGGCGCTTTCAATGAGCAGTTCTTC. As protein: CSVEGTGAFNEQFF.

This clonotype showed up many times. The chain's CDR3 is CASSSLSTDTQYF. The CDR3 nucleotides are TGTGCCAGCAGCTCCCTTAGCACAGATACGCAGTATTTT. V is TRBV7-3 and J is TRBJ2-3, with D unclear. Germline CDR1 and CDR2: SGHTA and FQGTGA. This CDR3 is built from 13 residues. Trimming shortened V by 4 bases and J by 0 bases, and 5 bases separated the two germline ends.

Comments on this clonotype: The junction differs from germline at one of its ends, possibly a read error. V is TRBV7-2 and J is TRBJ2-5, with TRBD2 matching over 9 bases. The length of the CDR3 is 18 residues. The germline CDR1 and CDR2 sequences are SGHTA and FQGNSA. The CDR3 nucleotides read TGTGCCAGCAGCCGCACCGGGTCACTAGCGGGCCCCCGGGAGAACCAGTACTTC. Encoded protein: CASSRTGSLAGPRENQYF.

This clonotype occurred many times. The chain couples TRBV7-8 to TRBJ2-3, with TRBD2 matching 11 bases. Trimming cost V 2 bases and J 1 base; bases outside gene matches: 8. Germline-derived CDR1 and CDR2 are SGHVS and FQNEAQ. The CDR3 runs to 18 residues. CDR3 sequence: CASSLRTLAGVGTDTQYF. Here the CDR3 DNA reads TGTGCCAGCAGCTTAAGAACACTAGCGGGAGTGGGCACAGATACGCAGTATTTT. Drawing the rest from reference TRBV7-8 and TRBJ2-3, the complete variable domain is GAGVSQSPRYKVAKRGQDVALRCDPISGHVSLFWYQQALGQGPEFLTYFQNEAQLDKSGLPSDRFFAERPEGSVSTLKIQRTQQEDSAVYLCASSLRTLAGVGTDTQYFGPGTRLTVL.

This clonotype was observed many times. CDR3 protein: CASSVGQYYEQYF. The CDR3 DNA is TGTGCCAGCAGTGTTGGACAGTACTACGAGCAGTACTTC. The chain uses TRBV12-3 or TRBV12-4 and TRBJ2-7; TRBD1 is a possible D gene (6 bases). The CDR3 is 13 amino acids. Trimming left V 5 bases short and J 3 bases short, with 11 bases between.

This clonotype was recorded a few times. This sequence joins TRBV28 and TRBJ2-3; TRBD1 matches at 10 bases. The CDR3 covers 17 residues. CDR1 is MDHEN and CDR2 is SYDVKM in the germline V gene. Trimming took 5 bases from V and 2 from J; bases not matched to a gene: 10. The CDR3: CASSPLRGQGPTDTQYF. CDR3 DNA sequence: TGTGCCAGCAGTCCCCTTAGGGGACAGGGGCCCACAGATACGCAGTATTTT.